This T cell receptor beta chain emerged from a study of blood T cell repertoires in COVID-19. In the study overall: The samples span acute and convalescent COVID-19 from the United States, Italy and Spain. Nucleic acid was either cDNA or gDNA, and it came from T cells, B-cell-depleted T cells, or PBMCs.

In the study's own analysis: Estimation of nucleated cell counts relied on the amplification of reference gene primers. Only in-frame clones appear in the TCRdb table, and some are missing; sequencing was by immunoSEQ multiplex PCR. V and J calls and clone size are copied from that table; D and trimming were computed from the DNA. Here the sample spans around 71,000 clones, more than 75% being singletons. V gave up 8 bases and J gave up 13 bases; unmatched junction bases: 14. The CDR3 totals 13 residues. Germline CDR1 reads GTSNPN; CDR2 reads SVGIG (reference sequence). The specimen was peripheral blood. The sequence was obtained from a woman aged 80 or over with active or convalescent COVID-19. The chain carries TRBV30 and TRBJ2-1; 10 bases map to TRBD2. CDR3 DNA: TGTGCCCTCGGAGAGCGGGGGGGGTTAAATCAGTTCTTC. This gives the protein CALGERGGLNQFF.